These T cell receptor beta chains were read from a single sample in a study of shared clonotypes between healthy human individuals. Repertoires were generated with immunoSEQ multiplex PCR, while TCRdb's copy carries only in-frame clones and drops some. Of around 1.9 million clones in the sample, about 93% were seen once. The specimen was naive CD8+ T cells from PBMCs. The origin of the receptors is a man between 18 and 29 years old in good health. Some clones in this sample may be carry-over from other donors' samples. Both conserved end residues are part of each CDR3. D genes are given only for firm matches. Expanded clones are given a class, and other clones once, few, many or no size at all.

.,TRBV9,TRBJ2-6,.,CASSIWEKANVLTF,TGTGCCAGCAGCATTTGGGAGAAAGCCAACGTCCTGACTTTC
.,TRBV19,TRBJ1-2,TRBD1,CASTGTDGYTF,TGTGCCAGTACTGGGACAGATGGCTACACCTTC
once,TRBV11-3,TRBJ2-2,.,CASSSRGNGELFF,TGTGCCAGCAGCTCCAGGGGAAACGGGGAGCTGTTTTTT
.,TRBV27,TRBJ2-5,.,CASSFRVGRVRETQYF,TGTGCCAGCAGTTTCAGGGTTGGCAGGGTACGAGAGACCCAGTACTTC
.,TRBV11-2,TRBJ2-7,TRBD1,CASSSGTAYEQYF,TGTGCCAGCAGCTCAGGGACAGCATACGAGCAGTACTTC
.,TRBV27,TRBJ1-1,.,CASTLSRGSEAFF,TGTGCCAGCACTCTCAGTAGGGGATCCGAAGCTTTCTTT
.,TRBV27,TRBJ2-7,TRBD1,CASSYLPGQGQEQYF,TGTGCCAGCAGTTATCTACCGGGACAGGGGCAAGAGCAGTACTTC
.,TRBV5-6,TRBJ1-1,.,CASSPSTHTEAFF,TGTGCCAGCAGCCCTTCTACTCACACTGAAGCTTTCTTT
.,TRBV28,TRBJ1-2,.,CASAGGVGYGYTF,TGTGCCAGCGCTGGCGGGGTGGGCTATGGCTACACCTTC
.,TRBV28,TRBJ2-7,.,CASSHGRGLPTTYEQYF,TGTGCCAGCAGCCATGGGCGGGGCTTACCGACCACCTACGAGCAGTACTTC
.,TRBV27,TRBJ2-1,.,CATLPGPGLYNEQFF,TGTGCCACCCTACCTGGACCAGGCCTCTACAATGAGCAGTTCTTC
.,TRBV6-5,TRBJ2-2,.,CASSPTGPTGELFF,TGTGCCAGCAGCCCCACGGGGCCGACCGGGGAGCTGTTTTTT
.,TRBV7-9,TRBJ1-4,TRBD1,CASSLGTGVTNEKLFF,TGTGCCAGCAGCTTGGGGACAGGCGTAACTAATGAAAAACTGTTTTTT
.,TRBV28,TRBJ2-1,.,CASSTASGPESSYNEQFF,TGTGCCAGCTCGACGGCGAGCGGCCCCGAAAGCTCCTACAATGAGCAGTTCTTC
.,TRBV9,TRBJ2-7,TRBD2,CASSVGTSGILYF,TGTGCCAGCAGCGTAGGTACTAGCGGGATTTTGTACTTC
once,TRBV10-3,TRBJ1-2,TRBD1,CAIRAEGGATGYTF,TGTGCCATCAGGGCGGAAGGGGGCGCGACTGGCTACACCTTC